This TCR beta chain was observed in a study of cytomegalovirus exposure and HLA in healthy donors (dated by TCRdb to the late 2010s). Regarding the study in general: In an earlier analysis of fewer than 750 of the donors, under 300 Gb of sequence data and 120 million or so unique TCR beta sequences from about 190 million T cells were reported. Approximately 310 gigabases of sequencing data and tens of millions of unique TCR sequences were included in an early release covering about 600 HLA-typed donors. Of the 398 genotyped donors, approximately 81% were placed in the genetic ancestry cluster associated with self-reported Caucasian donors. The study was designed to test whether signatures of past pathogen exposure could be identified by cataloging public T cell receptors. The study profiled the T cell repertoires of 500 to 800 subjects by immunosequencing and related them to cytomegalovirus serostatus. In addition to the first cohort of about 650 subjects, a separate validation cohort of some 120 different subjects was used. The study combined high-throughput TCR immunosequencing, statistical association of individual TCRs with disease status, and machine learning to predict cytomegalovirus infection status. To study patterns of TCR occurrence, a later analysis re-analyzed previously published TCR beta repertoires from more than 550 donors and added high-resolution HLA genotyping. In the later analysis, no new phenotypic data were used to find candidate immune exposures; instead, reliance was placed on TCR beta sequences and their occurrence across donors. An earlier analysis of more than 450 of the donors used high-throughput TCR beta sequencing to judge whether each TCR beta V gene segment behaved as functional or pseudogenic. Donor age, sex, ethnicity and CMV serostatus were compiled together with the repertoire data. Genome-wide SNP genotypes for about 65% of the 666 donors were used in a later genetic analysis, which treated that subset as a discovery cohort. Every discovery cohort repertoire had been produced on one sequencing platform. HLA typing included class I and class II loci at four-digit resolution. Typing coverage differed by locus: A, B, C, DRB1 and DQB1 were typed in about 620-640 donors, DQA1 in approximately 520, DPA1 in around 600, and DPB1 in just under 490. Because of strong linkage in the cohort, four to six DR-DQ haplotypes were treated as single units for association and clustering. Among 398 genotyped donors of the cohort, an average of around 240,000 unique TCR beta nucleotide sequences was sequenced per donor, of which about 19% were non-productive.

The cohort consisted of 600 or so healthy bone marrow donors. At the time of sampling, all cohort members were nominally healthy, though unrecorded immune exposures were likely present. The donor tested CMV seronegative, placing the donor among the roughly 340 seronegative members of the cohort. A peripheral blood sample was provided by each donor, and peripheral blood mononuclear cells were used for TCR beta sequencing. Genomic DNA extraction from the blood cell samples was performed with the Qiagen DNeasy Blood Extraction Kit. Worth noting for this clone: The antigen it recognizes is unknown. No clone much larger than this one lies a single base away; base qualities are absent.

Overall results and qualifications from the work: A total of about 180 TCR beta chains were listed by the study as associated with cytomegalovirus. A later analysis reported that several top co-occurrence clusters appeared linked to parvovirus B19, influenza, CMV and Epstein-Barr virus. A cluster of highly shared sequence variants was judged likely to be a technical artifact of the sequencing pipeline. The earlier analysis of 587 of the donors excluded around 17 rarely observed V segments, including chromosome 9 orphons, because counts were too low. Because the 87-base-pair reads could not distinguish some IMGT-functional V segments, including TRBV6-2 and TRBV6-3, those segments were excluded. According to the authors, the approach could potentially be generalized to other disease states and immunological phenotypes. A later genetic analysis associated a missense DCLRE1C variant with V-gene and J-gene trimming of TCR beta chains, and an independent cohort replicated the association. Correlated functional status among segregating V segments might be attributable to linkage disequilibrium, but an unknown experimental factor could not be ruled out. Compared with the roughly 600-donor mean, donors in an Asian-associated ancestry cluster had fewer N-insertions in productive TCRs, according to a later genetic analysis. According to a later analysis, TCR association rates differed among HLA loci, with DRB1 alleles showing the most associated TCRs and HLA-C alleles showing the fewest. While some public TCRs were present in many individuals, most TCR sequences turned up only very rarely across donors. Sequencing depth was assumed to be roughly uniform across donors in the presence/absence analyses, though that assumption may not hold. The only immune exposure information available for the cohort was CMV serostatus. A later analysis associated 16,951 TCR beta sequences with specific HLA alleles at a false discovery rate of 0.05. A further reported finding was that TCR beta sequences accurately predicted the HLA-A and HLA-B alleles for most subjects in the first cohort. In a later analysis, most CMV-associated TCR beta chains were found to appear HLA-restricted, with HLA associations seemingly driven largely by CMV exposure. Cytomegalovirus status was reported to be diagnosed by the classifier with high specificity and sensitivity in both the original and validation cohorts. HLA typing was unavailable for some donors at each locus, so association tests used only the typed subset. In this cohort, only TCR beta chains were sequenced, and detectable features were limited by the absence of alpha or paired-chain data. When HLA alleles, especially DR and DQ, strongly co-occurred, attributing TCR associations to individual alleles was difficult. Broadly in line with IMGT annotations, most TCR beta V segments showed up in productive rearrangements about 87% or about 30% of the time in an earlier analysis of several hundred of the donors. In vitro tests confirmed that a few of the cytomegalovirus-associated TCR beta chains recognize cytomegalovirus antigens. In a later analysis, HLA-associated TCR beta chains were found to be more clonally expanded and to have lower generation probabilities than equally common non-associated chains.

Receptors were amplified or captured by the immunoSEQ multiplex PCR assay. The multiplex PCR relied on a mix of 60 forward primers for TCR Vbeta segments and 13 reverse primers for TCR Jbeta segments. Amplification of the CDR3 region of rearranged TCR beta genes was performed with a multiplex PCR assay on genomic DNA. The Illumina HiSeq System was used to sequence the amplified TCR beta libraries as 87-base-pair reads. Regarding the original processing steps: A later analysis tallied tens of millions of unique TCR beta chains across the 700 or so repertoires, and some 10 million of those chains were shared by two or more donors. Raw reads were error-corrected and collapsed into unique sequences with a nearest-neighbor algorithm that merged closely related sequences to remove PCR and sequencing errors. To assign V, D and J gene segments, CDR3 sequences were aligned to IMGT reference sequences. For a sequence to be retained, a match of at least six nucleotides was required to both a V gene segment and a J gene segment. Rearrangements were classified as productive when the CDR3 lacked stop codons and remained in frame with V and J, and all other rearrangements were classified as non-productive. CDR3 was defined according to IMGT convention as the region running from the second conserved V-encoded cysteine to the conserved J-encoded phenylalanine. The earlier analysis of a few hundred of the donors excluded sequences that lacked an unambiguous match to a single V gene segment. In an earlier analysis of several hundred of the donors, V segments were called functional above 56.7% productive rearrangements and were called segregating when the between-donor standard deviation exceeded 5%. To diagnose cytomegalovirus status from the catalog of TCR beta chain sequences, a statistical classification framework was built. A later analysis assigned V and J genes by comparing TCR nucleotide sequences with IMGT/GENE-DB human TR gene sequences. The TCRdist pipeline was used in a later analysis to assign CDR3 sequences and most-parsimonious VDJ recombination scenarios. In a later analysis, every TCR beta chain was defined by the combination of its CDR3 amino acid sequence and its V-gene family, and reads without a unique V-gene family were dropped. A later analysis removed 550 to 650 highly shared, low-generation-probability nucleotide sequences to deal with suspected cross-contamination and a sequencing artifact. In a later analysis, a clonal expansion index for each public chain was calculated from normalized within-repertoire ranks of inferred template counts. In a later analysis, generation probabilities were computed with a VDJ recombination model fitted to out-of-frame rearrangements, and the resulting probabilities were checked against IGoR. Hypergeometric tests were used in a later analysis to score TCR-TCR, TCR-HLA and TCR-CMV co-occurrence, with a repertoire-size bias correction applied to the TCR pairs. In a later analysis, false discovery rates were estimated by permuting HLA or CMV assignments 20 times. In a later analysis, co-occurring TCRs were grouped using DBSCAN, with TCRdist sequence similarity added in when clustering inside HLA-allele-positive subsets. Co-occurrence clustering excluded repertoires with fewer than 30,000 or more than 120,000 public chains, plus five with anomalous nucleotide sharing. This is the immuneACCESS table as TCRdb keeps it, with only in-frame sequences that have V and J called. A part of the clones is gone; compared with another copy, unresolved V genes explain less than half, and the rest is unexplained. V, J and clone size were drawn from that table, and D and trimming were deduced from the DNA. The table for this sample lists 110,000 to 150,000 clones; roughly 82% of them were counted only once. 6% to 8.5% of the sample lies in the top ten.

The CDR3 covers 15 residues, taking in both the cysteine and the phenylalanine. Just the 45-base CDR3 DNA is kept, in frame starting at base 1. The germline V gene encodes CDR1 MDHEN and CDR2 SYDVKM. Between the V and J ends, shortened by 4 bases and 2 bases respectively, the junction contains 12 bases. The receptor chain draws on TRBV28 and TRBJ1-3; 5 matching bases give a weak D call of TRBD1. The source material was PBMCs. This clonotype was obtained from a man in his thirties or forties in good health and CMV-seronegative. The CDR3 protein: CASSSIKGAGNTIYF. The nucleotide sequence is given as TGTGCCAGCAGTTCGATAAAAGGGGCTGGAAACACCATATATTTT. The variable domain in full, with residues beyond the CDR3 obtained from the reference TRBV28 and TRBJ1-3 genes, is DVKVTQSSRYLVKRTGEKVFLECVQDMDHENMFWYRQDPGLGLRLIYFSYDVKMKEKGDIPEGYSVSREKKERFSLILESASTNQTSMYLCASSSIKGAGNTIYFGEGSWLTVV.